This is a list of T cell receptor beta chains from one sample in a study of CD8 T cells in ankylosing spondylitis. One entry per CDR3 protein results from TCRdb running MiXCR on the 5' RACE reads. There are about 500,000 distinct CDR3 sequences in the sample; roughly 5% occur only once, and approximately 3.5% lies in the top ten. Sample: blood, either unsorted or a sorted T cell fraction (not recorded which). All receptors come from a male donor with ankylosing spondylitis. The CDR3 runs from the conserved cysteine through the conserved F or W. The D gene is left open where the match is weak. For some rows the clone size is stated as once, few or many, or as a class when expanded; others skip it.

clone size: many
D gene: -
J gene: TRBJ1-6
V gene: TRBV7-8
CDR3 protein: CASSLPRGGSIVSPLHF
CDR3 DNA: TGTGCCAGCAGCTTACCCCGGGGGGGCAGTATTGTTTCACCCCTCCACTTT

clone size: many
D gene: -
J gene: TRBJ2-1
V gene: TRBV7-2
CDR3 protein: CASSSQAGYSYNEQFF
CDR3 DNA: TGTGCCAGCAGCTCTCAAGCGGGCTACTCCTACAATGAGCAGTTCTTC

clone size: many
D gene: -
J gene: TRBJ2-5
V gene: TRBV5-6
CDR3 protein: CASSQGGQGRYQETQYF
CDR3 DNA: TGTGCCAGCAGCCAAGGTGGGCAGGGTCGATACCAAGAGACCCAGTACTTC

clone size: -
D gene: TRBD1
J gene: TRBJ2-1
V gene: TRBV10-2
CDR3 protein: CASSEPGQVFVEQFF
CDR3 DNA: TGCGCCAGCAGTGAGCCGGGACAGGTATTTGTGGAGCAGTTCTTC

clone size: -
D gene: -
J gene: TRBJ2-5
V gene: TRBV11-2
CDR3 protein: CASSFSSQETQYF
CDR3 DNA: TGTGCCAGCAGCTTTTCCAGCCAGGAGACCCAGTACTTC

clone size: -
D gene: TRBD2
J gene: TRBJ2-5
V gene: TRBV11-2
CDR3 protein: CASSLVTSAIFLRGTQYF
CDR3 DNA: TGTGCCAGCAGCTTAGTCACTAGCGCGATATTCCTAAGGGGGACCCAGTACTTC

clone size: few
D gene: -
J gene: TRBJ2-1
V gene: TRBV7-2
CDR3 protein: CASSLVTGTGEQFF
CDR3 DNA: TGTGCCAGCAGCTTAGTTACGGGAACAGGTGAGCAGTTCTTC

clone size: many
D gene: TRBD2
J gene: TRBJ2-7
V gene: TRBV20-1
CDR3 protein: CSAPRRGGYSYEQYF
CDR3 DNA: TGCAGTGCCCCGCGACGGGGGGGATATTCCTACGAGCAGTACTTC

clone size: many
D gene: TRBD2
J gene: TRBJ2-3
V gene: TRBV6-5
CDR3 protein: CASSYFSGGADTQYF
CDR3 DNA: TGTGCCAGCAGTTACTTCAGCGGGGGAGCAGATACGCAGTATTTT

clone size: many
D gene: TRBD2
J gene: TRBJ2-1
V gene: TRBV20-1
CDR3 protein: CSARDVPSGRAPYYNEQFF
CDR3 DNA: TGCAGTGCTAGAGATGTTCCCAGCGGGAGGGCCCCATACTACAATGAGCAGTTCTTC

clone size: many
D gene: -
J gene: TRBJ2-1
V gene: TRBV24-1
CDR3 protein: CASEGQSNEQFF
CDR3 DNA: TGTGCCTCCGAAGGACAGAGCAATGAGCAGTTCTTC

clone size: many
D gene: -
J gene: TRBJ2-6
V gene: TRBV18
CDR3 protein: CASSPDISGANVLTF
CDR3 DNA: TGTGCCAGCTCACCCGACATCTCTGGGGCCAACGTCCTGACTTTC

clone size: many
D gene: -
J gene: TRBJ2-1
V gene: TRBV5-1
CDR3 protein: CASSLAAFSYNEQFF
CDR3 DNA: TGCGCCAGCAGCTTGGCGGCGTTCTCCTACAATGAGCAGTTCTTC

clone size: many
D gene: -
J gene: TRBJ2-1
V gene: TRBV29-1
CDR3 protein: CSVETVVYNEQFF
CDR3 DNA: TGCAGCGTTGAAACCGTGGTCTACAATGAGCAGTTCTTC

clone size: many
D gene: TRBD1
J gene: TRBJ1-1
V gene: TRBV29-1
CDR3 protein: CSVGTGNEAFF
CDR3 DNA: TGCAGCGTTGGGACAGGGAACGAAGCTTTCTTT

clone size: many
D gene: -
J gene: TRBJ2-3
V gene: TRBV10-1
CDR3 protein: CASSDGVLASTDTQYF
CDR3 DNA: TGCGCCAGCAGTGACGGGGTCCTCGCTAGCACAGATACGCAGTATTTT

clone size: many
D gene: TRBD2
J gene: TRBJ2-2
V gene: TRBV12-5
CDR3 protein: CASGLVAGDGGELFF
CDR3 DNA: TGTGCTAGTGGTTTGGTAGCGGGAGATGGCGGGGAGCTGTTTTTT

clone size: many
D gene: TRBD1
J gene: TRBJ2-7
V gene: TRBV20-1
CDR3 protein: CSARVPDRGNEQYF
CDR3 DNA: TGCAGTGCTAGAGTTCCGGACAGGGGGAACGAGCAGTACTTC

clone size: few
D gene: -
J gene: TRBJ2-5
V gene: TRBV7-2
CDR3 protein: CASSAERQQETQYF
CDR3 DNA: TGTGCCAGCAGCGCCGAGCGGCAACAAGAGACCCAGTACTTC

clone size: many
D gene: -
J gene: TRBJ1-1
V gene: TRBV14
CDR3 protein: CASSQAVLGTEAFF
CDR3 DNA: TGTGCCAGCAGCCAAGCGGTCCTAGGCACTGAAGCTTTCTTT

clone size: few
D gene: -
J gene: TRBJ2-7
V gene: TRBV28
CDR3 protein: CASRRTVPYEQYF
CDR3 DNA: TGTGCCAGCAGGCGGACAGTCCCCTACGAGCAGTACTTC

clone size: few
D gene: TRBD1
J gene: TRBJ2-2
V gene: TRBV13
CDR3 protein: CASRSTGSAGELFF
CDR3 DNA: TGTGCCAGCAGGTCGACAGGGTCGGCCGGGGAGCTGTTTTTT

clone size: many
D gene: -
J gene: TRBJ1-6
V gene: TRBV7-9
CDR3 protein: CASSLGRGPRSLHF
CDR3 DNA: TGTGCCAGCAGCTTGGGACGAGGGCCCAGGTCCCTCCACTTT

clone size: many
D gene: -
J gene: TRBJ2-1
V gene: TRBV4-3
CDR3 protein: CASSQDRRPQNEQFF
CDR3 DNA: TGCGCCAGCAGCCAAGATAGGAGACCCCAGAATGAGCAGTTCTTC

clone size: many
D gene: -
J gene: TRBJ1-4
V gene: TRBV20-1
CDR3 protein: CSAKDRGYEKLFF
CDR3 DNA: TGCAGTGCTAAGGACCGGGGCTATGAAAAACTGTTTTTT

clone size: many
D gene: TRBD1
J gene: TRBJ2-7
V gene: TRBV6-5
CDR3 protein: CASSYRLGQGGEQYF
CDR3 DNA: TGTGCCAGCAGTTACCGTTTGGGACAGGGGGGCGAGCAGTACTTC

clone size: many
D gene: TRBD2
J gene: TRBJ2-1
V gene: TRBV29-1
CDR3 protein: CSVDASGGPQQFF
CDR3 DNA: TGCAGCGTTGACGCTAGCGGGGGCCCTCAGCAGTTCTTC

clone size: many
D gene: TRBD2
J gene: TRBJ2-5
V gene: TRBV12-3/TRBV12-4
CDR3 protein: CASSLRTSGNQEETQYF
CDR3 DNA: TGTGCCAGCAGTTTAAGGACTAGCGGGAACCAGGAGGAGACCCAGTACTTC

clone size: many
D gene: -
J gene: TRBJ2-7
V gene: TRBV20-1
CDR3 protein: CSASPRGYEQYF
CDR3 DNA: TGCAGTGCTAGCCCAAGGGGTTACGAGCAGTACTTC

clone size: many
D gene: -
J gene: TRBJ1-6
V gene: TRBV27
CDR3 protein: CASSWGYNSPLHF
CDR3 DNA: TGTGCCAGCAGTTGGGGGTATAATTCACCCCTCCACTTT

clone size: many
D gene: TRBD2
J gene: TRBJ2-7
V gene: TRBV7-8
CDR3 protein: CASSLKGLAGAYEQYF
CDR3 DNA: TGTGCCAGCAGCTTAAAAGGGCTAGCGGGGGCCTACGAGCAGTACTTC

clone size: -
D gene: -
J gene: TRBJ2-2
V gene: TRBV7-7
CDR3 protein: CASSPGTPNTGELFF
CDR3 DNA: TGTGCTAGCAGCCCCGGGACTCCAAACACCGGGGAGCTGTTTTTT

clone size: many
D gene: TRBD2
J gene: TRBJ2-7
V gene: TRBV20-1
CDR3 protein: CSAEGLAGAEQYF
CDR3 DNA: TGCAGTGCTGAGGGACTAGCGGGAGCCGAGCAGTACTTC

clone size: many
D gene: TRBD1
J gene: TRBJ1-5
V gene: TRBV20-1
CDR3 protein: CSVWTGDFGGNQPQHF
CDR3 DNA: TGCAGTGTATGGACAGGTGATTTCGGCGGCAATCAGCCCCAGCATTTT

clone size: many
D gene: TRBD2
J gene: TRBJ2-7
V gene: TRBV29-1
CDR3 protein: CSSGARREWTYEQYF
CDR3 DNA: TGCAGCTCCGGAGCCCGGCGGGAGTGGACCTACGAGCAGTACTTC

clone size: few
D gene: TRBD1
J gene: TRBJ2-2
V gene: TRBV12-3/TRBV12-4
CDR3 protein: CASSPSDGTGRGGELFF
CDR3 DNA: TGTGCCAGCAGTCCTTCCGATGGGACAGGGAGGGGCGGGGAGCTGTTTTTT